This record looks at one T cell receptor beta chain sequence and its context. Germline CDR1 and CDR2: MGHDK and SYGVNS. CDR3 length: 14 residues. With 6 bases clipped from V and 4 bases from J, the junction kept 5 bases outside the gene matches. This entry is derived from a study of neoadjuvant anti-PD-1 for oral cavity cancer. Method: immunoSEQ multiplex PCR; TCRdb's copy keeps in-frame clones and lacks some. The repertoire includes about 68,000 clones, roughly 84% of them detected once, and around 3.7% sits in the top ten. Time point here: after neoadjuvant nivolumab, at surgical resection. Blood cells were analyzed directly, without culture or expansion.

The receptor comes from a person aged 40 to 85 with oral cavity squamous cell carcinoma. The rearrangement links TRBV25-1 to TRBJ2-2, with 7 bases that match TRBD1. Here the sequenced sample was PBMCs, taken after nivolumab (anti-PD-1) treatment. CDR3: CASSRTGFTGELFF. CDR3 DNA sequence: TGTGCCAGCAGCAGGACAGGCTTCACCGGGGAGCTGTTTTTT.